This TCR beta chain originates from a study of Graves' ophthalmopathy and Graves' hyperthyroidism. Study-level information: Prior to any treatment, peripheral blood was collected at the time of initial diagnosis.

RNA transcripts were the source from which TCR beta CDR3 regions were amplified. An initial RT-PCR round employing HTBI primers preceded a second-round multiplex PCR. Via MiXCR, TCRdb re-called the multiplex PCR reads, giving one row per CDR3 protein. The sample yields hundreds of thousands of distinct CDR3 sequences, more than 20% seen once. Per germline, CDR1 SGHRS and CDR2 YFSETQ. V shed 1 base and J 4 bases; nucleotides not matched to a gene: 4. The CDR3 spans 14 residues. Researchers classed hyperthyroidism as stable given no ophthalmopathy within 18 months of follow-up. Exclusion covered patients with other autoimmune diseases or uncontrolled infections (as well as pregnancy or lactation). Fresh peripheral blood (approximately 9.2 ml) yielded the PBMCs.

Material: peripheral blood. The genes are TRBV5-1 and TRBJ2-7; 8 nucleotides align to TRBD2. This TCR derives from a woman aged 18 to 35 with stable Graves' hyperthyroidism. This CDR3 reads CASSLFSGKYEQYF. The CDR3 region has the DNA TGCGCCAGCAGCTTGTTTAGCGGGAAGTACGAGCAGTACTTC.